One TCR beta chain is described in this entry. Its antigen is currently not known. No much larger clonotype is one base removed from it; base qualities were not supplied. The trial excluded patients who had a history of autoimmune disease or were on systemic immunosuppression. Peripheral blood for TCR sequencing was collected from all dose cohorts at baseline, on cycle 4 day 1, and on cycle 7 day 1. Samples came from an open-label, multicenter, first-in-human phase I dose-escalation trial of ivuxolimab. Adults with locally advanced or metastatic head and neck squamous cell, hepatocellular, melanoma or renal cell carcinoma were enrolled in the trial. Before TCR sequencing, CD4+ T cells and CD8+ T cells from peripheral blood were sorted into separate populations. For sequencing of the TCRbeta CDR3 region, genomic DNA was extracted from the sorted cells. The immunoSEQ Assay was used for sequencing of TCRbeta CDR3 regions. TCRdb took this table from immuneACCESS and kept in-frame rearrangements with V and J called. Such tables lack part of the clones; where checked against another copy, unresolved V genes explain under half of the gap, and the rest is unexplained. The sample table holds tens of thousands of clones, of which 92% were seen once. The top ten constitute roughly 9% of the sample.

These data are taken from a study of OX40 agonist ivuxolimab in advanced cancers. Looking at the study overall: Ivuxolimab, which targeted the costimulatory receptor OX40 (CD134), was an agonistic, fully human IgG2 monoclonal antibody. Intravenous ivuxolimab was administered to patients every 2 weeks at six dose levels: 0.01, 0.1, 0.3, 1.5, 3 and 10 mg/kg. Among the approximately 50 dose-escalation patients, around 19 had hepatocellular carcinoma, about 15 melanoma, 9 renal cell carcinoma and 9 head and neck cancer. A male proportion of roughly 80% and a mean age of about 60 years, ranging from about 20 to 79, were recorded for the dose-escalation cohort. Patients were allowed to have had prior anti-PD-1, anti-PD-L1 or anti-CTLA-4 therapy, and 40% to 45% of the dose-escalation patients had previously received checkpoint inhibitors. Partial responses were achieved by three dose-escalation patients, of whom one had hepatocellular carcinoma and two had cutaneous melanoma. Peripheral TCRbeta sequencing was intended to test whether TCR sequence diversity was altered and clonal T-cell expansion was caused by ivuxolimab. The monotherapy dose-escalation portion (N of about 52 patients) of the phase I ivuxolimab trial is reported in the paper.

The CDR3 goes from the cysteine to the phenylalanine over 15 residues. The CDR3 DNA has 45 bases and is translated from base 1. The germline V gene encodes CDR1 LNHNV and CDR2 YYDKDF (reference sequence). Trimming takes 5 bases off V and 4 bases off J; junction bases not matched to a gene: 5. The research as a whole found: In partial responders in the 0.1-3.0 mg/kg groups, normalized peripheral clonal expansion was found to be among the lowest, especially among CD8+ T cells. At doses of 0.1 to 3.0 mg/kg, clonal expansion of both CD4+ and CD8+ T cells in blood was seen between baseline and week 6. After ivuxolimab, more expanded clones were found on average in CD8+ T cells than in CD4+ T cells. Which antigens the clonally expanded peripheral T cells were specific for was not determined. Low levels of normalized T-cell clonal expansion were also seen in some patients who did not respond.

The chain employs TRBV15 and TRBJ1-5; a stretch of 10 junction bases matches TRBD1. The receptor was derived from an adult with an advanced solid tumor such as melanoma, head and neck, liver or kidney cancer. The material sequenced was CD4+ or CD8+ T cells sorted from blood, taken in a trial of the OX40 agonist ivuxolimab. CDR3 protein: CATSSRTGGNQPQHF. The base sequence is TGTGCCACCAGCTCCCGGACAGGGGGAAATCAGCCCCAGCATTTT.